The 7 T cell receptor beta chains presented below share a single source sample, sequenced in a study of shared clonotypes between healthy human individuals. The assay was immunoSEQ multiplex PCR, and TCRdb's table has in-frame clones only and misses some. This repertoire shows some 1 million clones, 65% to 80% found once; its top ten account for 1.2% to 1.5%. What was sequenced was memory CD4+ T cells sorted from blood. Indicated subset: CD45RA-negative fraction. The receptors were gathered from a man younger than 35 in good health.

The V call is TRBV27, the J call TRBJ1-2; D may be TRBD1 (5 bases). The CDR3 loop spans 17 amino acids. Trimming left V 6 bases short and J 0 bases short, with 20 bases between. From germline, CDR1 is MNHEY and CDR2 SMNVEV (reference sequence). In DNA, the CDR3 is TGTGCCAGCAGCCTGCGGGGGACGTCCAGGTCTAACTATGGCTACACCTTC. This gives the protein CASSLRGTSRSNYGYTF.

V usage is TRBV9 and J usage is TRBJ2-1; a weak D match, TRBD1 (5 bases). CDR3 length: 15 residues. V lost 3 bases to trimming and J lost 0 bases, with 10 bases between them. Germline values: CDR1 SGDLS, CDR2 YYNGEE. CDR3 protein: CASSADRGSYNEQFF. The CDR3, as DNA: TGTGCCAGCAGCGCCGATAGGGGCTCCTACAATGAGCAGTTCTTC.

CDR3 residues: CATSRHQAEQYF. The CDR3 nucleotides read TGTGCCACCAGCAGGCATCAAGCCGAGCAGTACTTC. The gene calls are TRBV15 and TRBJ2-7; D not certain. The germline V gene has CDR1 LNHNV and CDR2 YYDKDF (reference sequence). This CDR3 is built from 12 residues. Deletions cut 3 bases from V and 6 bases from J, with 9 bases between.

The chain employs TRBV10-3 and TRBJ1-6, with 7 bases that match TRBD1. Germline V gene lookup returns CDR1 ENHRY and CDR2 SYGVKD. The CDR3 has 15 residues. V shed 10 bases and J 9 bases; nucleotides not matched to a gene: 15. CDR3 DNA: TGTGCCAGCCGACAGGGTGGAATGGTGGGTTCACCCCTCCACTTT. This gives the protein CASRQGGMVGSPLHF.

A note on this clone: A far larger clone is a single base away, which makes a read error likely. V gene TRBV7-2 combines with J gene TRBJ2-2, with TRBD1 matching 8 bases. Germline loops: CDR1 SGHTA, CDR2 FQGNSA. The length of the CDR3 is 15 residues. The DNA for the CDR3 is TGTGCCGGCAGGGTTGGACAGGGTGACACCGGGGAGCTGTTTTTT. Translated: CAGRVGQGDTGELFF.

Many counts were recorded for this clone. This CDR3 is also generated by other DNA sequences in the sample. CDR3 bases: TGTGCCAGCAGTCAAGGGACTGGAAACACCATATATTTT. Translated: CASSQGTGNTIYF. The gene calls are TRBV2 and TRBJ1-3, with D unclear. There are 13 residues in the CDR3. Germline assignment: CDR1 SNHLY and CDR2 FYNNEI. Trimming removed 5 bases at V and 2 bases at J, with 7 bases between.

The sample holds a few counts of this clone. The J gene is TRBJ1-1, the V gene TRBV25-1, with 9 positions matching TRBD1. The CDR3 is 15 amino acids. Losses at the gene ends were 2 bases for V and 1 base for J; bases not matched to a gene: 2. CDR1 is MGHDK, CDR2 SYGVNS, per germline. The CDR3 loop reads CASSEQDRGNTEAFF. CDR3 coding DNA: TGTGCCAGCAGTGAACAGGACAGGGGGAACACTGAAGCTTTCTTT.